This TCR beta chain was obtained from a study of blood T cell repertoires in COVID-19 (dated by TCRdb to 2020 to 2021). As for the study more broadly: Collaborator samples came from the United States, Italy and Spain and covered acute and convalescent phases of COVID-19. The prospective study material was composed of cDNA or gDNA derived from T cells, B-cell-depleted T cells, or PBMCs. The dataset comprised deeply sampled blood TCRbeta repertoires from subjects exposed to, actively infected with, or recovered from COVID-19. The repertoires were released in a freely available public database intended as a resource for research on the immune response to SARS-CoV-2. The samples were drawn from the first 160 participants of the ongoing ImmuneRACE study and from 950 to 1,500 subjects provided by 6 global collaborators. The sample metadata nearly always contained a de-identified subject ID, COVID-19 status, age in years and sex. Where HLA class I and class II types were available, the types were taken from metadata supplied by the sample provider, not from assay-based typing.

Trimming accounts for 4 bases at V and 4 bases at J, while the number of junction bases matched to no gene is 1. The CDR3 measures 14 amino acids from cysteine to phenylalanine. The kept DNA is CDR3 alone, 42 bases in frame from the first base. In the germline V gene (reference sequence), CDR1 corresponds to MNHEY and CDR2 to SMNVEV. A remark on this clone: It lacks a known antigen. Per-nucleotide qualities are absent, and no much larger clonotype sits a single base away.

The paper as a whole reports these results and caveats: Clinical and demographic metadata were provided uncurated, with the amount varying by source and participant.

Each collaborating institution followed its own protocols to collect whole blood in K2EDTA tubes. For TCRbeta analysis, collaborators shipped samples in one of three forms: frozen whole blood, isolated PBMCs, or DNA extracted from either of those sample types. The immunoSEQ Assay, a bias-controlled multiplex PCR, was used to amplify TCRbeta CDR3 regions from genomic DNA. In the paper's pipeline: The number of nucleated cells in each sample was estimated from the amplification of reference gene primers within the assay. To quantify the absolute abundance of each unique TCRbeta CDR3 rearrangement, sequence reads were collapsed and filtered. For each sample, productive Simpson clonality was calculated by taking the square root of Simpson's diversity index across productive rearrangements. Sourced from immuneACCESS, this table was stored by TCRdb with only in-frame sequences that have V and J called. A share of the clones is absent; for the studies checked, an unresolved V gene accounts for under half, and the remainder has no known explanation. V and J calls plus clone size are reproduced from that table; the DNA served to infer D and trimming. This sample comprises approximately 120,000 clones, approximately 90% of them detected only once. The ten largest account for 1.1% of the sample.

The chain is assembled from TRBV27 and TRBJ1-6, and 7 bases in between align with TRBD1. The sequence derives from a human donor in a cohort sampled during active COVID-19. Material: peripheral blood. The DNA is TGTGCCAGCAGTTCGGGACAGTATAATTCACCCCTCCACTTT. Translated, this gives CASSSGQYNSPLHF.